This T cell receptor beta chain was captured by sequencing in a study of patients and donors after allogeneic stem cell transplantation. Using its own MiXCR run on the RT-PCR reads, TCRdb lists one record per CDR3 protein. Found here are about 150,000 distinct CDR3 sequences, roughly 35% of them singletons; the top ten hold around half. Losses at the gene ends were 0 bases for V and 5 bases for J; bases not matched to a gene: 7. CDR1 is DFQATT and CDR2 is SNEGSKA in the germline V gene (reference sequence). The CDR3 has 15 amino acids. This receptor was obtained from a human donor who was either an allogeneic HSCT recipient or a stem cell or donor lymphocyte infusion donor (not recorded which). It is not recorded whose cells these are; they may come from a transplant donor. The sample was blood, either unsorted or a sorted T cell fraction (not recorded which). J is TRBJ2-1 and V is TRBV20-1, with 7 bases aligning to TRBD2. In nucleotides, the CDR3 is TGCAGTGCTAGAGATGGGGGGACTACTCACAATGAGCAGTTCTTC. The encoded protein is CSARDGGTTHNEQFF.